The source of this TCR beta chain is a study of siplizumab effects on memory and regulatory T cells. On this clone: Its antigen remains unknown.

Germline lookup yields CDR1 SGHKS and CDR2 YYEKEE (reference sequence). V shed 4 bases and J 0 bases; nucleotides not matched to a gene: 11. The CDR3 runs 17 residues. Study-level findings and limits: Roughly 75-96% of proliferating CD4+ or CD8+ clones lacked a naive or memory phenotype that could be assigned. Left unconfirmed was the suppressive function of proliferating Tregs from siplizumab cultures. Sequences below about 10^-5 frequency were poorly captured, limiting mapping of alloreactive clones.

The table came from immunoSEQ multiplex PCR; TCRdb's copy has only in-frame clones and leaves some out. This sample has about 66,000 clones; 95% to 98% occur once, and the top ten carry roughly 0.1%. The clonotype was recovered from a human donor in good health. The J gene is TRBJ1-1, the V gene TRBV5-5; 8 bases agree with TRBD1. What was sequenced was naive CD8+ T cells sorted from blood. The CDR3: CASSQEGWDRLNTEAFF. The CDR3 nucleotides read TGTGCCAGCAGCCAAGAAGGATGGGACAGGTTGAACACTGAAGCTTTCTTT.